The 30 T cell receptor beta chains below all came from one sample that was sequenced in a study of memory CD8 T cells in hepatitis C reinfection. The data were produced by immunoSEQ multiplex PCR, yet TCRdb's version contains in-frame clones alone and is incomplete. Among about 46,000 clones, roughly 87% were seen once, and the ten largest hold roughly 0.7%. As to time point: late/post reinfection, 12 to 24 weeks after detection. The sorted cells went straight to TCR sequencing with no prior in vitro expansion. Sequencing input: naive CD8+ T cells sorted from blood. These receptors came from a man between 18 and 29 years old with hepatitis C virus infection.

The chain joins TRBV9 to TRBJ2-1, with D unresolved. The CDR3 sequence is 13 residues long. The V and J ends lost 3 bases and 3 bases respectively, with 7 bases between them. Germline assignment: CDR1 SGDLS and CDR2 YYNGEE. The CDR3 is CASSETGYNEQFF. CDR3 DNA: TGTGCCAGCAGCGAGACTGGCTACAATGAGCAGTTCTTC.

The rearrangement joins TRBV11-2 to TRBJ2-1, with D perhaps TRBD1 (6 bases). Trimming removed 2 bases at V and 6 bases at J, with 11 bases between. The CDR3 is 14 amino acids. Germline CDR1 reads SGHAT; CDR2 reads FQNNGV. In nucleotides, the CDR3 is TGTGCCAGCAGCTTATCCACAGGGCCCAATGAGCAGTTCTTC. This gives the protein CASSLSTGPNEQFF. Variable domain in full (rest from reference TRBV11-2 and TRBJ2-1): EAGVAQSPRYKIIEKRQSVAFWCNPISGHATLYWYQQILGQGPKLLIQFQNNGVVDDSQLPKDRFSAERLKGVDSTLKIQPAKLEDSAVYLCASSLSTGPNEQFFGPGTRLTVL.

V is TRBV5-4 and J is TRBJ2-5; weak D call: TRBD1 (6 bases). Germline assignment: CDR1 SGHNT and CDR2 YYREEE (reference sequence). V lost 3 bases and J 2 bases, leaving 8 bases between the germline ends. The CDR3 has 13 residues. This chain's CDR3 is CASSWTEQETQYF. DNA of the CDR3: TGTGCCAGCAGCTGGACAGAGCAAGAGACCCAGTACTTC.

This sequence joins TRBV2 and TRBJ2-6; D uncertain. Looked up from germline, CDR1 is SNHLY and CDR2 is FYNNEI. V was cut by 6 bases and J by 6 bases, with 12 bases left in between. This CDR3 comprises 14 residues. Written as DNA, the CDR3 is TGTGCCAGCAGGCCCTTCGGAGCGGCCAACGTCCTGACTTTC. Amino acids: CASRPFGAANVLTF.

This clone was seen just once. This rearrangement joins TRBV27 to TRBJ2-7; 10 bases fit TRBD1. This CDR3 spans 16 amino acids. Trimming removed 2 bases from V and 5 bases from J; junction bases left unmatched: 9. Germline V CDR1 and CDR2: MNHEY, SMNVEV (reference sequence). The DNA for the CDR3 is TGTGCCAGCAGTTTAGGGGTGGGGACAGGGGTACACGAGCAGTACTTC. Its translation is CASSLGVGTGVHEQYF.

This chain joins TRBV4-1 and TRBJ2-7; D might be TRBD2 (5 bases). The ends were cut back, 0 bases at V and 2 bases at J, with 8 bases in the middle. Germline CDR1 and CDR2: MGHRA and YSYEKL. CDR3 length equals 14 residues. The CDR3 sequence is CASSQEEAAYEQYV. The CDR3 coding sequence is TGCGCCAGCAGCCAAGAAGAAGCGGCCTACGAGCAGTACGTC.

V is TRBV19 and J is TRBJ2-1, with 10 positions matching TRBD2. Germline CDR1 and CDR2: LNHDA and SQIVND (reference sequence). Trimming at V came to 1 base and at J to 0 bases, leaving 3 bases not matched to a gene. The CDR3 totals 17 residues. The CDR3 sequence: CASSIASGSRSYNEQFF. Here the CDR3 DNA reads TGTGCCAGTAGTATAGCTAGCGGGAGTCGCTCCTACAATGAGCAGTTCTTC.

The chain has TRBV11-2 and TRBJ2-3, with 9 bases that match TRBD1. This CDR3 spans 15 amino acids. CDR1 and CDR2 (germline): SGHAT, FQNNGV. After removal of 5 bases from V and 5 bases from J, the junction contained 8 bases not matched to a gene. The CDR3 here is CASSNVGQGRDTQYF. CDR3 nucleotide sequence: TGTGCCAGCAGCAACGTAGGACAGGGGCGAGATACGCAGTATTTT. Drawing the rest from reference TRBV11-2 and TRBJ2-3, the complete variable domain is EAGVAQSPRYKIIEKRQSVAFWCNPISGHATLYWYQQILGQGPKLLIQFQNNGVVDDSQLPKDRFSAERLKGVDSTLKIQPAKLEDSAVYLCASSNVGQGRDTQYFGPGTRLTVL.

V is TRBV6-5 and J is TRBJ2-7, with 12 bases lining up with TRBD2. CDR1 and CDR2 from the germline V gene are MNHEY and SVGAGI. The trim removed 2 bases at V and 3 bases at J, leaving 2 bases unmatched. This CDR3 is built from 15 residues. DNA of the CDR3: TGTGCCAGCAGTTACGGACTAGCGGGAATCTACGAGCAGTACTTC. Amino acids: CASSYGLAGIYEQYF.

The chain has TRBV7-8 and TRBJ2-1; TRBD2 matches at 8 bases. CDR1 is SGHVS, CDR2 FQNEAQ, per germline. Losses at the gene ends were 5 bases for V and 6 bases for J; bases not matched to a gene: 12. The CDR3 has 16 residues. CDR3 sequence reads: CASSPLREGGVNEQFF. CDR3 bases: TGTGCCAGCAGCCCTCTCCGGGAGGGGGGTGTCAATGAGCAGTTCTTC.

Here the CDR3 DNA reads TGTGCCAGTAGTGTTACTAGTGTCGACGAGCAGTACTTC. It codes for CASSVTSVDEQYF. The gene calls are TRBV19 and TRBJ2-7; TRBD2 is a possible D gene (5 bases). V lost 5 bases, J lost 5 bases, and 13 bases lay in between. CDR1 and CDR2 (germline): LNHDA, SQIVND (reference sequence). The CDR3 totals 13 residues. The whole variable domain, remainder taken from reference TRBV19 and TRBJ2-7, is DGGITQSPKYLFRKEGQNVTLSCEQNLNHDAMYWYRQDPGQGLRLIYYSQIVNDFQKGDIAEGYSVSREKKESFPLTVTSAQKNPTAFYLCASSVTSVDEQYFGPGTRLTVT.

The chain employs TRBV5-1 and TRBJ1-1; 7 nucleotides agree with TRBD1. J lost 4 bases, V lost 4 bases, and 16 bases had no gene match. Per germline, CDR1 SGHRS and CDR2 YFSETQ. This CDR3 is 17 amino acids long. In nucleotides, the CDR3 is TGCGCCAGCAGCCCCGGCATCGTCCAACAGGGGCCCACTGAAGCTTTCTTT. Translated: CASSPGIVQQGPTEAFF.

The V gene is TRBV18, the J gene TRBJ2-7; weak D call: TRBD2 (6 bases). The CDR3 is made up of 18 amino acids. V gave up 2 bases and J gave up 4 bases, with 24 bases separating them. The germline CDR1 and CDR2 sequences are KGHSH and LQKENI. This chain's CDR3 is CASSPGSVIGSSLYEQYF. CDR3 DNA sequence: TGTGCCAGCTCACCAGGGTCGGTAATCGGGAGCTCCCTTTACGAGCAGTACTTC.

This chain links TRBV29-1 with TRBJ1-1, with 9 bases identical to TRBD1. The junction had 1 base not matched to a gene; V was cut back by 6 bases and J by 5 bases. Germline values: CDR1 SQVTM, CDR2 ANQGSEA. CDR3 size: 11 residues. As DNA, the CDR3 is TGCAGCGTGGACAGGGGTACTGAAGCTTTCTTT. Encoded protein: CSVDRGTEAFF.

This chain uses TRBV6-1 with TRBJ1-6; D is unresolved. This CDR3 contains 20 residues. V was shortened by 1 base and J by 0 bases, with 19 bases between the two germline ends. Germline V gives CDR1 MNHNS, CDR2 SASEGT. The CDR3 protein is CASSEVLAPLLISYNSPLHF. CDR3 DNA: TGTGCCAGCAGTGAAGTGCTGGCCCCACTACTTATCTCCTATAATTCACCCCTCCACTTT.

J is TRBJ2-1 and V is TRBV18, with D perhaps matching TRBD2 (6 bases). The CDR3 is made up of 13 amino acids. From germline, CDR1 is KGHSH and CDR2 LQKENI. Trimming stripped 5 bases from V and 5 bases from J, with 10 bases between. In DNA form, the CDR3 reads TGTGCCAGCTCATCAGGGACTGACAATGAGCAGTTCTTC. Encoded protein: CASSSGTDNEQFF.

This sequence joins TRBV7-8 and TRBJ2-3, with 7 bases that match TRBD2. The V and J ends lost 7 bases and 4 bases, in that order; junction bases with no gene match: 14. This CDR3 contains 16 residues. CDR1 and CDR2 (germline): SGHVS, FQNEAQ. The CDR3 nucleotides read TGTGCCAGCATCGAATCGACTAGCTTGGGCGCAGATACGCAGTATTTT. As protein: CASIESTSLGADTQYF.

This chain uses TRBV4-1 with TRBJ2-7; 9 positions match TRBD2. V lost 2 bases, J lost 3 bases, and 8 bases stayed unmatched. CDR1 and CDR2 (germline): MGHRA, YSYEKL. The CDR3 loop spans 16 amino acids. Here the CDR3 DNA reads TGCGCCAGCAGCCAAATAGGGGCTAGCGGGGTCTACGAGCAGTACTTC. Translating gives CASSQIGASGVYEQYF.

The chain is built from TRBV5-4 and TRBJ2-2; the match to TRBD1 covers 11 bases. The ends lost 0 bases at V and 5 bases at J; junction bases unmatched: 6. CDR3 length equals 17 residues. The germline CDR1 and CDR2 sequences are SGHNT and YYREEE (reference sequence). CDR3 in DNA: TGTGCCAGCAGCTTGGGGACAGGACAGGGGGCAACCGGGGAGCTGTTTTTT. Encoded protein: CASSLGTGQGATGELFF.

The chain employs TRBV5-6 and TRBJ2-7, with TRBD1 matching over 8 bases. Germline values: CDR1 SGHDT, CDR2 YYEEEE. The CDR3 consists of 14 residues. After removal of 3 bases from V and 2 bases from J, the junction contained 4 bases not matched to a gene. CDR3 coding DNA: TGTGCCAGCAGCTCGGGACAGGACCCCTACGAGCAGTACGTC. Translated, it gives CASSSGQDPYEQYV.

The chain has TRBV10-3 and TRBJ1-5; 11 bases are shared with TRBD1. This CDR3 contains 16 residues. The ends lost 4 bases at V and 4 bases at J; junction bases unmatched: 6. Germline-derived CDR1 and CDR2 are ENHRY and SYGVKD. The DNA of the CDR3 is TGTGCCATCAGTGGCCGGGACAGGGGGATAAATCAGCCCCAGCATTTT. It translates to CAISGRDRGINQPQHF.

In this sample, this clone turned up a few times. This sequence joins TRBV5-4 and TRBJ1-4, with TRBD1 identical over 7 bases. The V gene's germline CDR1 is SGHNT and CDR2 YYREEE (reference sequence). Losses at the gene ends were 4 bases for V and 6 bases for J; bases not matched to a gene: 6. The CDR3 contains 14 residues. The CDR3 DNA follows: TGTGCCAGCAGCCACCGGGACAGACATGAAAAACTGTTTTTT. Protein: CASSHRDRHEKLFF. The full variable domain, in which reference TRBV5-4 and TRBJ1-4 provide the parts outside the CDR3, is ETGVTQSPTHLIKTRGQQVTLRCSSQSGHNTVSWYQQALGQGPQFIFQYYREEENGRGNFPPRFSGLQFPNYSSELNVNALELDDSALYLCASSHRDRHEKLFFGSGTQLSVL.

The chain couples TRBV5-1 to TRBJ2-1; TRBD2 matches 9 bases. Germline V lookup: CDR1 SGHRS, CDR2 YFSETQ. With 5 bases clipped from V and 0 bases from J, the junction kept 9 bases outside the gene matches. This CDR3 is 17 amino acids long. CDR3 in amino acids: CASRDLEAGGSYNEQFF. CDR3 nucleotide sequence: TGCGCCAGCAGGGATTTAGAAGCGGGGGGCTCCTACAATGAGCAGTTCTTC.

CDR3 sequence (DNA): TGTGCCAGCAGTGGAATTGCGGGGGGAAGCTCCTACAATGAGCAGTTCTTC. Translated, it gives CASSGIAGGSSYNEQFF. J is TRBJ2-1 and V is TRBV27; 8 bases fit TRBD2. Germline V gene sequence: CDR1 MNHEY, CDR2 SMNVEV (reference sequence). Germline trimming cut 5 bases from V and 0 bases from J; bases unmatched to any gene: 9. The CDR3 covers 17 residues.

The V gene is TRBV27, the J gene TRBJ2-1; 7 positions match TRBD1. Germline-derived CDR1 and CDR2 are MNHEY and SMNVEV (reference sequence). This CDR3 comprises 14 residues. J was trimmed by 2 bases and V by 4 bases; bases with no gene match: 2. The CDR3 DNA reads as TGTGCCAGCAGTTCGACAGGGCCCTACAATGAGCAGTTCTTC. This translates into CASSSTGPYNEQFF.

V and J are TRBV6-5 and TRBJ2-3; the match to TRBD2 covers 7 bases. The CDR3 is 16 amino acids. The trim removed 1 base at V and 2 bases at J, leaving 6 bases unmatched. Germline-derived CDR1 and CDR2 are MNHEY and SVGAGI. This chain's CDR3 is CASSYLAGENTDTQYF. The DNA for the CDR3 is TGTGCCAGCAGTTACTTGGCGGGAGAGAACACAGATACGCAGTATTTT.

The chain links TRBV5-6 to TRBJ1-2; D call uncertain. V was pared by 3 bases and J by 4 bases, with 19 bases between. Germline CDR1 reads SGHDT; CDR2 reads YYEEEE. This CDR3 comprises 16 residues. The CDR3 DNA follows: TGTGCCAGCAGCTCCCCGGAGGGAAGTCTGGTCTATGGCTACACCTTC. Translating gives CASSSPEGSLVYGYTF.

The rearrangement uses TRBV11-3 and TRBJ2-1, with D possibly matching TRBD2 (6 bases). Per the germline V gene, CDR1 is SGHNT and CDR2 is YENEEA. This CDR3 is 16 amino acids long. V shed 5 bases and J shed 5 bases, with 19 bases lying between them. The CDR3: CASSPGRVTGDNEQFF. For the CDR3, the DNA is TGTGCCAGCAGCCCGGGACGAGTAACGGGGGACAATGAGCAGTTCTTC.

V usage is TRBV5-1 and J usage is TRBJ2-7; 9 nucleotides align to TRBD1. CDR3 length: 14 amino acids. V was clipped by 4 bases and J by 1 base; unmatched bases: 3. CDR1 and CDR2 from the germline V gene are SGHRS and YFSETQ. Here the CDR3 DNA reads TGCGCCAGCAGCACCGGGACAGGGTCCTACGAGCAGTACTTC. Amino acid sequence: CASSTGTGSYEQYF.

The chain couples TRBV4-1 to TRBJ1-5; 8 bases fit TRBD1. This CDR3 contains 16 residues. Losses at the gene ends were 0 bases for V and 3 bases for J; bases not matched to a gene: 4. The germline CDR1 and CDR2 sequences are MGHRA and YSYEKL. This CDR3 is CASSQETGVNNQPQHF. Here the CDR3 DNA reads TGCGCCAGCAGCCAAGAGACAGGGGTGAACAATCAGCCCCAGCATTTT.